This TCR beta chain stems from a study of graft-versus-host responses after intestinal transplantation. Study-level information: Isolated intestinal, liver-intestinal, or multivisceral transplants were what recipients had. All recipients were given anti-thymocyte globulin induction, and tacrolimus and steroids were then administered for three to four years.

Sequencing used immunoSEQ multiplex PCR; TCRdb keeps in-frame clones, though not all of them. Among roughly 7,700 clones listed, over 90% were seen once. Germline V CDR1 and CDR2: MGHRA, YSYEKL. Trimming pared 3 bases from V and 3 bases from J, leaving 12 bases between. CDR3 length: 15 amino acids. V usage is TRBV4-1 and J usage is TRBJ1-5; a weak D match, TRBD1 (5 bases). The sequence came from a human patient who received an intestinal transplant, so some T cells may come from the graft donor. The sequences come from PBMCs, collected 11 days after intestinal transplantation. The chain's CDR3 is CASSQGGSFNQPQHF. CDR3 DNA: TGCGCCAGCAGCCAGGGGGGAAGTTTCAATCAGCCCCAGCATTTT.